This T cell receptor (beta chain) was captured by sequencing in a study of spatial heterogeneity in lung cancer. There are many counts of this clonotype. CDR1 and CDR2 (germline): MNHEY, SMNVEV (reference sequence). Trimming pared 5 bases from V and 1 base from J, leaving 11 bases between. The CDR3 sequence is 14 residues long. TCRdb processed the 5' RACE reads anew with MiXCR; each CDR3 protein has one entry. The table includes about 110,000 distinct CDR3 sequences, about 10% detected once. Sample time point: blood at routine non-recurrence follow-up after resection. This clonotype was obtained from a female donor with early-stage non-small cell lung cancer. The sample in question was PBMCs, obtained at follow-up. The rearrangement links TRBV27 to TRBJ1-1, with a weak D call TRBD1 (6 bases). This chain's CDR3 is CASSSTTGNTEAFF. The CDR3 DNA is TGTGCCAGCAGTAGTACGACAGGGAACACTGAAGCTTTCTTT.